This T cell receptor beta chain was obtained from a study of T cells in Graves' hyperthyroidism and ophthalmopathy (dated by TCRdb to about 2019). Regarding the complete study: Peripheral blood samples were taken at initial diagnosis, before any treatment was given. To identify distinguishing TCR V-J signatures, a discovery cohort of about 100 patients was used, comprising 43 with Graves' ophthalmopathy and around 57 with stable Graves' hyperthyroidism. Prospective prediction of ophthalmopathy was tested in an independent validation cohort of about 19 hyperthyroidism patients and some 17 patients who later progressed to ophthalmopathy. The 100 or so discovery patients were divided at random into training and test sets in a 7:3 ratio. The study also compared thyroid tissue and blood T-cell repertoires from a handful of Graves' hyperthyroidism patients. Following sampling, methimazole starting at 30 mg daily was given to hyperthyroidism patients, and high-dose intravenous methylprednisolone was given to ophthalmopathy patients. TCR Vbeta CDR3 sequencing of roughly 140 peripheral blood samples (43 ophthalmopathy, around 80 hyperthyroidism and roughly 17 progressor patients) is reported in the paper. Beyond this particular receptor, the publication reports: No statistical method was used to set the sample size in advance, and investigators knew the group allocation. Most expanded thyroid clonotypes (frequency above 0.001) were also found in blood, which suggests that blood repertoires may mirror thyroid immune responses. During validation, the model predicted progression to ophthalmopathy a median of roughly 7.1 months ahead of onset, with around 71% sensitivity and almost 75% specificity. A 13 V-J signature model separated ophthalmopathy from stable hyperthyroidism, with 87.88% sensitivity and about 81% specificity in cross-validation and 80%/75% in testing.

TCR beta CDR3 regions were amplified from RNA transcripts. The first round of RT-PCR for the TCR CDR3 was performed with the HTBI primer set and the Qiagen OneStep RT-PCR kit. The libraries were constructed in a second round of multiplex PCR and then size-selected and purified. The libraries were sequenced on an Illumina HiSeq2000 using paired-end 100 bp reads. Per the original workflow: SOAPnuke was used to process the raw data, with reads discarded if the reads contained adapters or uncalled bases, had a mean Phred below 15, or lacked an exact constant-primer or identifier match. COPE v1.2.5 was used to merge high-quality paired reads, and clonotypes were defined as unique nucleotide sequences. MiTCR v1.1 was used to align the clonotypes against IMGT TRBV, TRBD and TRBJ reference segments. The analysis was restricted to V-J combinations with a frequency above 0.0001, which together covered 99.2% of the repertoires. The TCS score was defined as the ratio of F50 (clonal expansion) to E x V (chaos), calculated using BLOSUM62-based TCRdist between CDR3 peptides within each V-J. Welch's t-statistics and random forest reduced fewer than 600 V-J features to roughly 13, which were used in a naive Bayes classifier (R e1071). In TCRdb, the public reads were trimmed at Q25 with fastp and aligned with MiXCR, with productive beta chains retained. Each record represents a unique CDR3 protein, reported with the most common genes and DNA among its rows. The V and J calls shown here were made by TCRdb, not taken from the authors' results. For this sample there are around 700,000 distinct CDR3 sequences; approximately 18% appear just once. The ten biggest clones cover 16% of the sample.

Concerning this clonotype itself: No cognate antigen has been identified for it. No qualities accompany the bases; no much larger clone lies one base away.

Hyperthyroidism patients were aged 18 to 65 years and newly diagnosed, with disease duration of less than 2 months. Patients with uncontrolled infections, other autoimmune diseases, pregnancy or lactation were excluded. Clinical symptoms, serum thyroxine and TRAb, thyroid ultrasound, and orbital computed tomography formed the basis for the diagnoses. Blood from progressor patients was collected at the time of first diagnosis with hyperthyroidism, before any ophthalmopathy symptoms had appeared. Ficoll-Paque density gradient centrifugation was used to isolate PBMCs from around 10 ml of fresh peripheral blood. Progressor patients were initially diagnosed with Graves' hyperthyroidism and developed ophthalmopathy during follow-up. Trizol reagent was used to extract total RNA, and RNA quality was then checked on an Agilent 2100 Bioanalyzer. The CDR3 sequence holds 14 residues, the cysteine and phenylalanine included. The sequence is cut down to CDR3 DNA, 42 bases in frame from base 1. Germline trimming amounts to 3 bases on V and 4 bases on J, with 7 as the count of junction bases outside the gene matches. Taken from the germline V gene (reference sequence), the CDR1 and CDR2 loops are DFQATT and SNEGSKA.

The rearrangement joined TRBV20-1 to TRBJ1-2; 8 bases in between match TRBD1. This sequence originates from a woman aged 45-59 years with Graves' hyperthyroidism that later progressed to Graves' ophthalmopathy. The sequencing sample was made of blood. The CDR3 reads CSASEPGGPYGYTF. The DNA sequence reads TGCAGTGCTAGCGAGCCAGGGGGCCCCTATGGCTACACCTTC.